This TCR beta chain was retrieved from a study of naive and memory T cell subsets. Of note for this clonotype: Its antigen is undetermined.

General study points: Between naive and memory subsets, TCR abundance power law exponents differed.

The beta constant-region primer was an equimolar mix of two oligonucleotides covering TRBC1 and TRBC2. Nested alpha and beta constant-region primers with the SP2 primer drove four PCR rounds on ligated cDNA. TCRdb fed the UMI-ligation and nested PCR reads into MiXCR, producing one record per CDR3 protein. The sample has 140,000 to 150,000 distinct CDR3 sequences, about 17% seen once. Sequential positive selection took CD4 T cells first, then CD8 T cells. The CDR3 length is 12 residues. Germline CDR1 SNHLY, CDR2 FYNNEI. V lost 4 bases, J lost 8 bases, and 9 bases lay in between. The V and J genes are TRBV2 and TRBJ2-1; D is ambiguous. This TCR was sampled from a human donor in good health. The sample consisted of naive CD4+ T cells from blood. The CDR3 bases are TGTGCCAGCAGTGTGAATGGAGATGAGCAGTTCTTC. It encodes CASSVNGDEQFF.